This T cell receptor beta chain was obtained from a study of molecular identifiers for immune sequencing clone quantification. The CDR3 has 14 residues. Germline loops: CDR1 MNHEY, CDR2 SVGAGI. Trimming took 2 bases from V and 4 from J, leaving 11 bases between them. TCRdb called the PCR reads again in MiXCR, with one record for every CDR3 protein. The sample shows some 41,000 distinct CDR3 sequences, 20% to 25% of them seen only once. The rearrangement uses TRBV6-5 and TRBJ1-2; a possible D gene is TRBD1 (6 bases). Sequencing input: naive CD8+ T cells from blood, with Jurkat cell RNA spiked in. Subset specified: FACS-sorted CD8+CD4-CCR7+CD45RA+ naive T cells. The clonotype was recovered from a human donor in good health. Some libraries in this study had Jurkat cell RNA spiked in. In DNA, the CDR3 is TGTGCCAGCAGTTACGGGGGGGGCGCCTATGGCTACACCTTC. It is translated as CASSYGGGAYGYTF.